This T cell receptor beta chain was documented in a study of blood T cell repertoires in COVID-19. In the study overall: PBMCs, B-cell-depleted T cells, or T cells were the source of the cDNA or gDNA that made up the material.

How the authors handled the data: Amplification of reference gene primers was used by the study to estimate nucleated cell counts. Profiling relied on immunoSEQ multiplex PCR, and the TCRdb table lists in-frame clones only, not all of them. V and J calls and clone size are given by that table; D and trimming were obtained from the DNA. Counted here are some 49,000 clones, 75% to 90% occurring once; the ten biggest clones make up over 10%. Germline loops: CDR1 MNHNY, CDR2 SVGAGI (reference sequence). This CDR3 spans 15 amino acids. V shed 2 bases and J shed 6 bases, with 14 bases lying between them. Source material: peripheral blood. This rearrangement joins TRBV6-6 to TRBJ1-3, with D unclear. This clonotype was sampled from a human donor in a cohort sampled during active COVID-19. CDR3 protein: CASSYPEREENTIYF. DNA of the CDR3: TGTGCCAGCAGTTACCCCGAACGGGAAGAAAACACCATATATTTT.